Listed below are T cell receptor beta chains from one sample, sequenced in a study of OX40 agonist ivuxolimab in advanced cancers. Using immunoSEQ multiplex PCR, the repertoire was profiled, and TCRdb retains in-frame clones only, with some absent. The table lists about 100,000 clones, about 90% of them singletons, with 0.7% to 0.9% in the top ten. The input for sequencing was CD4+ or CD8+ T cells sorted from blood, taken in a trial of the OX40 agonist ivuxolimab. The receptors come from an adult with an advanced solid tumor such as melanoma, head and neck, liver or kidney cancer. Each CDR3 is given with its conserved first and last residue. The order of the fields is V gene, D gene, clone size, J gene, CDR3 DNA, CDR3 protein. The D gene is left open where the match is weak. Clone size, where shown, is once, few, many, or a class for clones that have expanded.

TRBV19,NA,once,TRBJ1-5,TGTGCCAGTAGTATATGGGGGCGAGATAGCAATCAGCCCCAGCATTTT,CASSIWGRDSNQPQHF
TRBV4-2,NA,once,TRBJ2-5,TGTGCCAGCAGCCCTCGACTTCTTCAAGAGACCCAGTACTTC,CASSPRLLQETQYF
TRBV7-2,NA,NA,TRBJ2-3,TGTGCCAGCAGCTTGGGACCGAACACAGATACGCAGTATTTT,CASSLGPNTDTQYF
TRBV21-1,NA,once,TRBJ2-3,TGTGCAGCACTGGGACAGCCCACAGATACGCAGTATTTT,CAALGQPTDTQYF
TRBV11-2,NA,NA,TRBJ1-2,TGTGCCAGCAGCCCAGACTGGAACTATGGCTACACCTTC,CASSPDWNYGYTF
TRBV5-1,NA,NA,TRBJ1-1,TGCGCCAGCAGCTTGGAACCGAACACTGAAGCTTTCTTT,CASSLEPNTEAFF
TRBV7-2,NA,NA,TRBJ1-6,TGTGCCAGCAAAACAAGTCCCTCCTATAATTCACCCCTCCACTTT,CASKTSPSYNSPLHF
TRBV2,NA,NA,TRBJ2-1,TGTGCCAGCAGGGGGCTAGGGGGTACCAATGAGCAGTTCTTC,CASRGLGGTNEQFF
TRBV18,NA,once,TRBJ2-6,TGTGCCAGCTCACCAAGATTTCAGAAATCCTCTGGGGCCAACGTCCTGACTTTC,CASSPRFQKSSGANVLTF
TRBV6-5,NA,NA,TRBJ1-2,TGTGCCAGCAGTTACGGGCGGCTCTATGGCTACACCTTC,CASSYGRLYGYTF
TRBV28,NA,NA,TRBJ2-7,TGTGCCAGCAGCGATGGGGGCTCCTACGAGCAGTACTTC,CASSDGGSYEQYF